These 19 T cell receptor beta chains were sequenced from one sample in a study of blood T cells in healthy people across ages. The second PCR ran roughly 6 to 11 cycles with a sample-barcoded 5' primer and J-beta primers. TCRdb passed the 5' RACE reads through MiXCR, listing each CDR3 protein once. Altogether roughly 1.4 million distinct CDR3 sequences are present, approximately 59% being singletons, with the ten largest covering roughly 6.3%. The sequenced sample was blood. The source of these receptors is a man aged 18 to 29 in good health.

This clonotype has a single count. The CDR3 DNA reads as TGTGCCAGCAGCTTAGGGCCCGAGACGAATGAGCAGTACTTC. Translated, it gives CASSLGPETNEQYF. The chain is built from TRBV11-2 and TRBJ2-5, with D hard to call. CDR3 length: 14 residues. Germline values: CDR1 SGHAT, CDR2 FQNNGV. V lost 1 base, J lost 11 bases, and 17 bases lay in between.

This CDR3 is CASTKNGGKNIQYF. The CDR3 nucleotides are TGTGCCAGCACTAAAAATGGAGGCAAAAACATTCAGTACTTC. The genes are TRBV25-1 and TRBJ2-4; maybe TRBD2 (5 bases). Germline lookup yields CDR1 MGHDK and CDR2 SYGVNS. This CDR3 spans 14 amino acids. The ends were cut back, 7 bases at V and 3 bases at J, with 13 bases in the middle.

This clonotype was observed once. A junction boundary mismatches the germline segment, possibly from a read error. The chain couples TRBV6-2 or TRBV6-3 to TRBJ2-1; the D call may be TRBD1 or TRBD2 (6 bases each). The assigned J gene may be wrong: the sequence end matches TRBJ2-7 better. This CDR3 contains 14 residues. Germline V gives CDR1 MNHEY, CDR2 SVGEGT. The CDR3 nucleotides read TGTACCAGCAGTACTCGGGGGCCGGCAGGAGAGCAGTACTTC. Amino acids: CTSSTRGPAGEQYF.

This clonotype was recorded a few times. The chain has TRBV6-5 and TRBJ1-6; no clear D gene. V was shortened by 6 bases and J by 6 bases, with 15 bases between the two germline ends. The V gene's germline CDR1 is MNHEY and CDR2 SVGAGI. CDR3 length equals 15 residues. The CDR3 region is CASSRNTALNSPLHF. The CDR3 DNA reads TGTGCCAGCAGCCGAAACACGGCCCTTAATTCACCCCTCCACTTT.

The chain employs TRBV12-3 or TRBV12-4 and TRBJ1-2, with TRBD1 as a possible D gene (6 bases). This CDR3 has 13 amino acids. V lost 5 bases to trimming and J lost 3 bases, with 10 bases between them. This chain's CDR3 is CASSEGVDYGYTF. The CDR3 DNA reads TGTGCCAGCAGTGAGGGGGTGGACTATGGCTACACCTTC.

The rearrangement joins TRBV6-6 to TRBJ2-3; a possible D gene is TRBD1 (6 bases). The germline V gene has CDR1 MNHNY and CDR2 SVGAGI (reference sequence). V was pared by 8 bases and J by 3 bases, with 12 bases between. The CDR3 spans 13 residues. Written as DNA, the CDR3 is TGTGCCAGCCGCCAGGACAGAACAGATACGCAGTATTTT. Amino acid sequence: CASRQDRTDTQYF.

The chain carries TRBV29-1 and TRBJ1-2; D is unclear. The CDR3 loop spans 10 amino acids. V was pared by 4 bases and J by 6 bases, with 6 bases between. Germline-derived CDR1 and CDR2 are SQVTM and ANQGSEA. The CDR3, as DNA: TGCAGCGTTGGAGGGAATGGCTACACCTTC. Residues: CSVGGNGYTF.

Ten or more counts support this clonotype. The chain employs TRBV29-1 and TRBJ2-7, with D possibly TRBD1 on 6 matching bases. Per germline, CDR1 SQVTM and CDR2 ANQGSEA. This CDR3 is 14 amino acids long. Trimming pared 6 bases from V and 2 bases from J, leaving 17 bases between. The CDR3 loop reads CSVEKRGIPYEQYF. The CDR3 DNA reads TGCAGCGTCGAGAAAAGGGGGATTCCCTACGAGCAGTACTTC.

This chain connects TRBV10-3 to TRBJ2-3; D is unresolved. V shed 1 base and J shed 1 base, with 6 bases lying between them. The length of the CDR3 is 14 residues. Germline V gene sequence: CDR1 ENHRY, CDR2 SYGVKD. The DNA for the CDR3 is TGTGCCATCAGTGAGTACAGTCGCACAGATACGCAGTATTTT. It translates to CAISEYSRTDTQYF.

This clonotype was detected only a few times. This sequence joins TRBV28 and TRBJ2-7; D gene ambiguous. The germline V and J ends were trimmed by 6 bases and 4 bases, with 13 bases remaining between them. Per the germline V gene, CDR1 is MDHEN and CDR2 is SYDVKM. The CDR3 contains 13 residues. The CDR3 protein is CASRDLAHYEQYF. For the CDR3, the DNA is TGTGCCAGCAGGGACCTCGCCCATTACGAGCAGTACTTC.

V usage is TRBV6-2 or TRBV6-3 and J usage is TRBJ2-2, with D unresolved. The CDR3 contains 16 residues. Germline loops: CDR1 MNHEY, CDR2 SVGEGT. V was pared by 0 bases and J by 0 bases, with 8 bases between. The CDR3 bases are TGTGCCAGCAGTTACTCGTTTGGGACGAACACCGGGGAGCTGTTTTTT. This encodes CASSYSFGTNTGELFF.

The chain uses TRBV6-1 and TRBJ2-5; the D is unclear. The better agreement between TRBJ2-7 and the DNA end casts doubt on the J call. CDR3 length: 15 amino acids. In germline, CDR1 is MNHNS, CDR2 SASEGT. The CDR3 DNA sequence: TGTGCCAGCAGTGAAGAGCCTCAACCCCTCTACGAGCAGTACTTC. This translates into CASSEEPQPLYEQYF.

The genes are TRBV10-2 and TRBJ2-3, with 10 bases fitting TRBD2. V trimming: 0 bases; J trimming: 2 bases; junction bases outside the gene matches: 8. There are 18 residues in the CDR3. Per the germline V gene, CDR1 is WSHSY and CDR2 is SAAADI. The CDR3 here is CASSESASGGVTTDTQYF. For the CDR3, the DNA is TGCGCCAGCAGTGAGTCGGCTAGCGGGGGAGTAACCACAGATACGCAGTATTTT.

This clonotype was seen a few times. The J gene is TRBJ2-5, the V gene TRBV21-1; the D call in the table, TRBD1, was not verified against the DNA. TRBV21-1 has pseudogene status. There are 16 residues in the CDR3. The CDR3: CASSKVGPSEGETQYF. The CDR3, as DNA: TGTGCCAGCAGCAAAGTGGGACCATCTGAAGGAGAGACCCAGTACTTC.

V usage is TRBV7-9 and J usage is TRBJ2-1; D not certain. The CDR3 sequence is 13 residues long. V lost 4 bases to trimming and J lost 3 bases, with 7 bases between them. CDR1 and CDR2 (germline): SEHNR, FQNEAQ (reference sequence). CDR3 region: CASSSDLYNEQFF. The CDR3 DNA reads TGTGCCAGCAGCTCGGACCTCTACAATGAGCAGTTCTTC.

The rearrangement joins TRBV2 to TRBJ2-7, with D uncertain. The CDR3 sequence is 12 residues long. Between the trimmed V and J ends, which lost 4 bases and 4 bases, there was a span of 8 bases. The germline CDR1 and CDR2 sequences are SNHLY and FYNNEI. CDR3 region: CASSGKGYEQYF. CDR3 DNA: TGTGCCAGCAGTGGTAAGGGTTACGAGCAGTACTTC.

The chain recombines TRBV12-3 or TRBV12-4 with TRBJ2-1; D is possibly TRBD1 or TRBD2 (5 bases each). The CDR3 totals 13 residues. Trimming pared 3 bases from V and 8 bases from J, leaving 11 bases between. CDR3 coding DNA: TGTGCCAGCAGTTTTGGGACCCTAGATGAGCAGTTCTTC. Residues: CASSFGTLDEQFF.

The chain combines TRBV7-2 with TRBJ1-2; no firm D call. The ends were cut back, 1 base at V and 0 bases at J, with 9 bases in the middle. The length of the CDR3 is 15 residues. Germline V CDR1 and CDR2: SGHTA, FQGNSA. This CDR3 is CASSLGGRANYGYTF. As DNA, the CDR3 is TGTGCCAGCAGCTTAGGAGGGAGGGCTAACTATGGCTACACCTTC.

V is TRBV10-3 and J is TRBJ2-1, with D possibly being TRBD1 (6 bases). V was trimmed by 8 bases and J by 4 bases, leaving 12 bases between them. The CDR3 runs to 13 residues. Germline values: CDR1 ENHRY, CDR2 SYGVKD. The CDR3: CAIAGTPYNEQFF. For the CDR3, the DNA is TGTGCCATCGCCGGGACACCTTACAATGAGCAGTTCTTC.